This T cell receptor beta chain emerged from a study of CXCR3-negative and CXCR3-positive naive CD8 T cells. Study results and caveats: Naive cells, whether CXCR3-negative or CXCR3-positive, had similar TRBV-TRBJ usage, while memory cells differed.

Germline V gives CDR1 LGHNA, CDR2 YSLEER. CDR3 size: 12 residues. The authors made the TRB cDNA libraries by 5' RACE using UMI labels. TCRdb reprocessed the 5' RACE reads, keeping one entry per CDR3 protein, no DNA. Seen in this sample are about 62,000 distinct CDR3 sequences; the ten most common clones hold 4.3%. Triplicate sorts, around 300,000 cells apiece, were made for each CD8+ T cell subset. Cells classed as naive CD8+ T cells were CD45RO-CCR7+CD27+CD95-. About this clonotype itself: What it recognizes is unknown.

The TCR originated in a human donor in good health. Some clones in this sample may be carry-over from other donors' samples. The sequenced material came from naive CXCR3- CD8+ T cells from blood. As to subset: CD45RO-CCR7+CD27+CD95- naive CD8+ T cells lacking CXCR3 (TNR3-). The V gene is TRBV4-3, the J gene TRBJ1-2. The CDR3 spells CASSQEGQGYTF.